This passage covers 2 T cell receptor beta chains from one sample sequenced in a study of T-cell memory formation after mild COVID-19. Each CDR3 protein is one row after TCRdb ran MiXCR on the 5' RACE reads. In the table there are under 700,000 distinct CDR3 sequences, around 20% of which are singletons. Sequenced input: PBMCs or a T cell subset sorted from them (not recorded which). These receptors were obtained from an adult woman who had mild COVID-19 (a few samples of this study predate the infection). Cell type and time point are not known.

The chain joins TRBV7-9 to TRBJ2-7, with TRBD1 matching 8 bases. Germline trimming cut 5 bases from V and 2 bases from J; bases unmatched to any gene: 5. Germline values: CDR1 SEHNR, CDR2 FQNEAQ (reference sequence). The CDR3 loop spans 14 amino acids. The chain's CDR3 is CASSPFRGPYEQYF. Here the CDR3 DNA reads TGTGCCAGCAGCCCATTCAGGGGGCCCTACGAGCAGTACTTC.

This clonotype was recorded a few times. This rearrangement joins TRBV9 to TRBJ2-3; 11 bases match TRBD2. Germline V gene lookup returns CDR1 SGDLS and CDR2 YYNGEE. The CDR3 consists of 18 residues. With 0 bases clipped from V and 2 bases from J, the junction kept 8 bases outside the gene matches. Written as DNA, the CDR3 is TGTGCCAGCAGCGTAGGAGGTCCTAGCGGGAGGCCCACAGATACGCAGTATTTT. Translating gives CASSVGGPSGRPTDTQYF.